This paragraph reports one T cell receptor beta chain. Its target is unknown. The data originate from a study of blood T cells in healthy people across ages. Study observations and caveats: Those diversity estimates obtained from one million T cells were thought to be underestimates.

V lost 7 bases and J lost 7; bases outside the gene matches: 12. The CDR3 consists of 14 residues. Through a sample-barcoded 5' primer and a J-beta primer mix, a second PCR was run for about 6 to 12 cycles. No fewer than 3 million CDR3-containing paired-end reads came from each sample. One entry per CDR3 protein results from TCRdb running MiXCR on the 5' RACE reads. This sample yields roughly 1,500,000 distinct CDR3 sequences, of which about 35% are seen a single time; about 10% belongs to the top ten. Healthy Russian Caucasian donors spanned ages roughly 6 to 100 years. Sequenced sample: blood. The source is a woman in her twenties or thirties in good health. The chain couples TRBV12-3 or TRBV12-4 to TRBJ1-2, with TRBD1 matching 7 bases. For the CDR3, the DNA is TGTGCCAGCACCCTACTTGAGGGGGCGCGTGGCTACACCTTC. It codes for CASTLLEGARGYTF.